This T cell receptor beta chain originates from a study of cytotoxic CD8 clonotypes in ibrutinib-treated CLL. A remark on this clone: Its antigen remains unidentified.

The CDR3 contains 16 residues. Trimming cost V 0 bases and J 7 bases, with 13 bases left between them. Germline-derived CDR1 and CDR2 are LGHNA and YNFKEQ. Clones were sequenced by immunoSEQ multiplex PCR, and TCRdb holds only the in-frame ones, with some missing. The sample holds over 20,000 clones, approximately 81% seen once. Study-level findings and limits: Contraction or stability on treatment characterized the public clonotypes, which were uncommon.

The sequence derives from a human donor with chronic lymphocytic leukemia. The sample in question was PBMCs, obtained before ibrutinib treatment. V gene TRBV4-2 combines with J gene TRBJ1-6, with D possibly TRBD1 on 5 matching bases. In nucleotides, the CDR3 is TGTGCCAGCAGCCAAGATCCGGGGCGGGTAAATTCACCCCTCCACTTT. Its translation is CASSQDPGRVNSPLHF.